This T cell receptor beta chain derives from a study of somatic mutations in cytotoxic T cells in rheumatoid arthritis. A word on this clone: Its antigen is still unknown.

The CD4+ and CD8+ fractions came from positive magnetic bead selection and were purity-checked by flow cytometry. General observations from the study: Among around 65 patients, about eight showed a largest CD8+ clone that surpassed 20% of CD8+ cells.

Data came from immunoSEQ multiplex PCR; TCRdb stores just in-frame clones and leaves some out. Here the sample spans about 25,000 clones, 82% being singletons. Trimming cost V 2 bases and J 3 bases, with 14 bases left between them. This CDR3 has 14 residues. CDR1 SQVTM and CDR2 ANQGSEA come from the germline V gene. Sequencing was carried out using CD8+ T cells sorted from blood. The chain recombines TRBV29-1 with TRBJ2-7; D unresolved. This sequence originates from a man aged 45-65 years in good health. This CDR3 is CSVEKSGSDYEQYF. CDR3 bases: TGCAGCGTTGAAAAGTCCGGCAGTGACTACGAGCAGTACTTC.